This T cell receptor (beta chain) was sequenced in a study of T cell repertoires in cytomegalovirus infection. Study findings and constraints: In two of eight donors, the top clonotype was HLA-C-restricted CMV-specific.

Each CDR3 protein is one row after TCRdb ran MiXCR on the reads. The sample holds around 450,000 distinct CDR3 sequences, about 33% seen once. This CDR3 has 16 amino acids. V was clipped by 5 bases and J by 3 bases; unmatched bases: 8. Germline CDR1 is ENHRY and CDR2 is SYGVKD. Turning to this clonotype: The antigen is undetermined.

The clonotype comes from a human donor in good health (CMV status not recorded). Some clones in this sample may be carry-over from other donors' samples. V is TRBV10-3 and J is TRBJ1-5; 9 nucleotides match TRBD1. Material for sequencing was PBMCs. The CDR3 is CAISPTGGWDNQPQHF. The CDR3 nucleotides are TGTGCCATCAGTCCTACAGGGGGCTGGGACAATCAGCCCCAGCATTTT.